This T cell receptor beta chain was found in a study of shared T cell receptors in the human thymus. The trim removed 4 bases at V and 5 bases at J, leaving 8 bases unmatched. Germline CDR1 and CDR2: SGHNT and YENEEA. The CDR3 is made up of 17 amino acids. Produced via immunoSEQ multiplex PCR; TCRdb's table is partial and in-frame only. Of about 540,000 clones listed, 70% to 80% are singletons. The same data also contributed to another study, on human thymus T cells. That source notes: Surgeons resected thymus tissue during corrective heart surgery.

The J gene is TRBJ2-1, the V gene TRBV11-3, with 13 bases fitting TRBD2. Sequencing was performed on thymocytes. This TCR was sampled from a boy under two years old with a congenital heart defect. CDR3 sequence (DNA): TGTGCCAGCAGCTCCGGAAACGGGACTAGCGGGAACAATGAGCAGTTCTTC. Translated, it gives CASSSGNGTSGNNEQFF.